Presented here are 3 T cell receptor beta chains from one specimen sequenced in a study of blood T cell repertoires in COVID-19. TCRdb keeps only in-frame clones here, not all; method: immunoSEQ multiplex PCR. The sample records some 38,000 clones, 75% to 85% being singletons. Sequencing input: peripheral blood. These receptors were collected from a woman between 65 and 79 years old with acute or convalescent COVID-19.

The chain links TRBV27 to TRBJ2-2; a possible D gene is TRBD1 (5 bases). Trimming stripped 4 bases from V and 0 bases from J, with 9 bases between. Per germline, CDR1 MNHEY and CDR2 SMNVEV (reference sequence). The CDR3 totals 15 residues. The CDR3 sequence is CASSWGSANTGELFF. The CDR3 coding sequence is TGTGCCAGCAGTTGGGGCAGCGCGAACACCGGGGAGCTGTTTTTT.

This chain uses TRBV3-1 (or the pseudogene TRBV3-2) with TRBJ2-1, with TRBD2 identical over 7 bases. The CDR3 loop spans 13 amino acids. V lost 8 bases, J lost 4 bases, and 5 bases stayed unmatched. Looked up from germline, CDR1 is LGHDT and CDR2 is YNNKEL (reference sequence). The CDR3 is CASGSGGYNEQFF. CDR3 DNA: TGTGCCAGCGGATCGGGGGGATACAATGAGCAGTTCTTC.

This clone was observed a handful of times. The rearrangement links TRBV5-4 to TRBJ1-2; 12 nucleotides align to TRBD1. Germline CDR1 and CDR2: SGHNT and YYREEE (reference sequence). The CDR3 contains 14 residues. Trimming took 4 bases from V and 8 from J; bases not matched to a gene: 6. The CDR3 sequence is CASSRGTGGHGYTF. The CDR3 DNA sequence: TGTGCCAGCAGCCGGGGGACAGGGGGCCACGGCTACACCTTC.